This TCR beta chain was sequenced in a study of cytomegalovirus exposure and HLA in healthy donors. Primers for the PCR totalled 60 Vbeta and 13 Jbeta. TCRdb keeps only in-frame clones here, not all; method: immunoSEQ multiplex PCR. The repertoire holds 100,000 to 150,000 clones, with 80% as singletons. As concerns this clone: Its antigen remains unidentified.

All donors participated as healthy donors of bone marrow. General study findings and limits: In a later analysis, the majority of CMV-associated beta chains seemingly showed HLA restriction. The investigators catalogued 150 to 200 TCR beta chains as cytomegalovirus-associated. Previous analysis showed most TCR beta V segments were productive about 87% or about 30% of the time.

Germline V lookup: CDR1 SGHKS, CDR2 YYEKEE (reference sequence). CDR3 size: 14 residues. Sequencing was done on a sample of PBMCs. The clonotype comes from a male donor in good health and CMV-seronegative. The genes are TRBV5-5 and TRBJ2-5; 7 bases agree with TRBD2. The end of the DNA aligns better with TRBJ2-7, so the J call may be wrong. The CDR3 region is CASSLAVREGEQYF. The CDR3 DNA is TGTGCCAGCAGCTTGGCGGTCAGGGAGGGCGAGCAGTACTTC.